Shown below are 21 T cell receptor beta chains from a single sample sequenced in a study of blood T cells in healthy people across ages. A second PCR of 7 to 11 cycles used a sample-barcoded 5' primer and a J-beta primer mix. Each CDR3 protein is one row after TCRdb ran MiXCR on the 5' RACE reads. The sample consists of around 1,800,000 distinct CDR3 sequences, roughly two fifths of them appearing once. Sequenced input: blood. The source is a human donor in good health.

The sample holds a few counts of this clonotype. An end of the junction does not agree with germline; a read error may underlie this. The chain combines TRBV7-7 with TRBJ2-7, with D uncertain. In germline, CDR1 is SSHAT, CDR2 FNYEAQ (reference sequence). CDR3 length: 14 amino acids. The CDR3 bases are TGTGCTAGCAGCTTAACTCGAGAGTCCTACGAGCAGTACTTC. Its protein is CASSLTRESYEQYF.

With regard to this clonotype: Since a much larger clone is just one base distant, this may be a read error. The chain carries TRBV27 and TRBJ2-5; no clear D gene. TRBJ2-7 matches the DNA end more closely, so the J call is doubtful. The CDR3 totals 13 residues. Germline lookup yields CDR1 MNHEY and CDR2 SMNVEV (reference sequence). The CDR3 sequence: CATRVPSSYEQYF. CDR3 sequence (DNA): TGTGCCACCCGGGTCCCGAGCTCCTACGAGCAGTACTTC.

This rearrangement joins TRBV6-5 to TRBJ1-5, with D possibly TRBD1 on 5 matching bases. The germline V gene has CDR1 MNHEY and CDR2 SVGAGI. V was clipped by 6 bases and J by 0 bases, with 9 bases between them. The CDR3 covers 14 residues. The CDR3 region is CASRETVSNQPQHF. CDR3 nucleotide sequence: TGTGCCAGCAGGGAGACAGTTAGCAATCAGCCCCAGCATTTT.

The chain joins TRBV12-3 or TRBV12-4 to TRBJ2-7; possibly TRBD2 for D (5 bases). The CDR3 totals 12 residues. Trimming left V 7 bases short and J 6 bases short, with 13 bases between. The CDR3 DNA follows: TGTGCCAGCACATTAGCGTTGGGCGAGCAGTACTTC. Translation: CASTLALGEQYF.

This chain's CDR3 is CASSLGRVKTYEQYF. The CDR3 bases are TGTGCCAGCAGCTTAGGTCGGGTAAAGACCTACGAGCAGTACTTC. J is TRBJ2-7 and V is TRBV7-6; D is ambiguous. The CDR3 length is 15 residues. Per germline, CDR1 SGHVS and CDR2 FNYEAQ. The V and J ends lost 1 base and 2 bases respectively, with 12 bases between them. Full variable domain (outside the CDR3, taken from reference TRBV7-6 and TRBJ2-7): GAGVSQSPRYKVTKRGQDVALRCDPISGHVSLYWYRQALGQGPEFLTYFNYEAQQDKSGLPNDRFSAERPEGSISTLTIQRTEQRDSAMYRCASSLGRVKTYEQYFGPGTRLTVT.

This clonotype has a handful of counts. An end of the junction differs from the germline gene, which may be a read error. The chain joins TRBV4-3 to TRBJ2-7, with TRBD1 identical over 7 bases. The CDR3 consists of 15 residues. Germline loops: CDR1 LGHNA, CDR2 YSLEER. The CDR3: CASSQSTGTDHEQYF. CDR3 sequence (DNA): TGCGCCAGCAGCCAATCCACCGGGACAGATCACGAACAGTACTTC.

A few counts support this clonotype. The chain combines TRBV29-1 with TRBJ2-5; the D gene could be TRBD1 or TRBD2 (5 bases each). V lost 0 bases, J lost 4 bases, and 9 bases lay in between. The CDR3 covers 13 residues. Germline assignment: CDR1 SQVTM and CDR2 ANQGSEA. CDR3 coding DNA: TGCAGCGTTGAAGAGTGGGGGAGAGAGACCCAGTACTTC. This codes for CSVEEWGRETQYF.

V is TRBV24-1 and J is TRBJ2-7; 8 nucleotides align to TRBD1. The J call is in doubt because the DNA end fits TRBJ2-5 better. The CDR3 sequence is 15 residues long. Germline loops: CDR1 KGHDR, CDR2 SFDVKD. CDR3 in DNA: TGTGCCACCAGTGATCCGACAGGGGATGGTGAGACCCAGTACTTC. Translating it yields CATSDPTGDGETQYF.

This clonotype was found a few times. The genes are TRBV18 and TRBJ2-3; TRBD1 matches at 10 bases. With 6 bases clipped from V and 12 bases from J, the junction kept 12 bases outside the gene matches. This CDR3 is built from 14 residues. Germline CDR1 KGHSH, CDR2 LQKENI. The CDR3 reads CASSPDRGYETQYF. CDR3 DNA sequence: TGTGCCAGCTCCCCGGACAGGGGGTACGAGACCCAGTATTTT.

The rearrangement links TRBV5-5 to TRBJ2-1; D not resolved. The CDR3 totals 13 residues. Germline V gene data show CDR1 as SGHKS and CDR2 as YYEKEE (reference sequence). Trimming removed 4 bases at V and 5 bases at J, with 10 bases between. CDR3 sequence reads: CASSIGPNNEQFF. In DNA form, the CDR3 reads TGTGCCAGCAGCATAGGGCCTAACAATGAGCAGTTCTTC.

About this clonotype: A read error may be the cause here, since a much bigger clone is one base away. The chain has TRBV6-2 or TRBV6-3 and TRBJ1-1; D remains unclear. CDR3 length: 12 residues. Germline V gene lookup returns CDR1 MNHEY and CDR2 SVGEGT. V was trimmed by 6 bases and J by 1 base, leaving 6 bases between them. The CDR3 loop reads CASRYTNTEAFF. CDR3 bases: TGTGCCAGCAGGTATACGAACACTGAAGCTTTCTTT.

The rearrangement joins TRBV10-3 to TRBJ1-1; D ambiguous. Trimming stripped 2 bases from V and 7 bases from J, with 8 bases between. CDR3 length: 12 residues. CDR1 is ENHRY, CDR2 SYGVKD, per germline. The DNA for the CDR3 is TGTGCCATCAGTGAGCAGAGGCTTGAAGCTTTCTTT. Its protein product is CAISEQRLEAFF.

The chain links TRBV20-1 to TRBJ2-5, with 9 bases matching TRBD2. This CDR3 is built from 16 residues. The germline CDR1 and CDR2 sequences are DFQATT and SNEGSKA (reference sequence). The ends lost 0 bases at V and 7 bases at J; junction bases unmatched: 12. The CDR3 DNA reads TGCAGTGCTAGAGAAAAGCGGGGGGAGGTTTCTGGGACCCAGTACTTC. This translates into CSAREKRGEVSGTQYF.

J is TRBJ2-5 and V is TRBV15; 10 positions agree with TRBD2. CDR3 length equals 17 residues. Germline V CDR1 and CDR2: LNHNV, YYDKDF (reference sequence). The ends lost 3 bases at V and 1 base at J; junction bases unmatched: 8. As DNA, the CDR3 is TGTGCCACCAGCAGCGGGACTAGCGCTTTGGGCCAAGAGACCCAGTACTTC. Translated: CATSSGTSALGQETQYF.

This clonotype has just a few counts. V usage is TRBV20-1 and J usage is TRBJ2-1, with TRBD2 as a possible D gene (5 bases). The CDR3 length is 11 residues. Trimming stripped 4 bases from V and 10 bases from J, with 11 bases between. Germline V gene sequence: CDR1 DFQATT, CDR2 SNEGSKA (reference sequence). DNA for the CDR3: TGCAGTGCTACAGAGGGCTACGAGCAGTTCTTC. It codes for CSATEGYEQFF.

CDR3 DNA: TGTGCCAGCAGCCTTGTGGCCAGAGGGCTCAAACCTTCCTACGAGCAGTACTTC. It encodes CASSLVARGLKPSYEQYF. The chain is built from TRBV12-3 or TRBV12-4 and TRBJ2-7; TRBD2 is a possible D gene (5 bases). The CDR3 contains 18 residues. Trimming pared 6 bases from V and 1 base from J, leaving 25 bases between.

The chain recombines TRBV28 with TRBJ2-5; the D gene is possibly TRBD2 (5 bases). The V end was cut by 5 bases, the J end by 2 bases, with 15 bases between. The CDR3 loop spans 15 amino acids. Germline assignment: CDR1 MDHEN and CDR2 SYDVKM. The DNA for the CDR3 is TGTGCCAGCAGTGCCTTTTACGGGGAGCAAGAGACCCAGTACTTC. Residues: CASSAFYGEQETQYF.

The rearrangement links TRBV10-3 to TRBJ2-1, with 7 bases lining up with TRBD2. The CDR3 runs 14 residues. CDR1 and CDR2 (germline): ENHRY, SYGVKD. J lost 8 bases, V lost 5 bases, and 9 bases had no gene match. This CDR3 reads CAISFGTNSHEQFF. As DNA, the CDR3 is TGTGCCATCAGTTTCGGGACTAATAGCCATGAGCAGTTCTTC.

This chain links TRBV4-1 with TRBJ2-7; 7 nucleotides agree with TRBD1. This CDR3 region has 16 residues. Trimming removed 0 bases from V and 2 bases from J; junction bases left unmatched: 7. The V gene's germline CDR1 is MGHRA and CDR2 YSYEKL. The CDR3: CASSQDRDSATYEQYF. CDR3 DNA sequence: TGCGCCAGCAGCCAAGATCGGGACAGCGCGACCTACGAGCAGTACTTC.

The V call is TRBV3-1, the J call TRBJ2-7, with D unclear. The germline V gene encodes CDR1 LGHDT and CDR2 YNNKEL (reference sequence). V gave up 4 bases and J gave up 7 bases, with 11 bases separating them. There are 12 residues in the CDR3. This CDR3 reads CASSPRPSEQYF. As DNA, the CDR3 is TGTGCCAGCAGCCCCCGCCCTTCTGAGCAGTACTTC.

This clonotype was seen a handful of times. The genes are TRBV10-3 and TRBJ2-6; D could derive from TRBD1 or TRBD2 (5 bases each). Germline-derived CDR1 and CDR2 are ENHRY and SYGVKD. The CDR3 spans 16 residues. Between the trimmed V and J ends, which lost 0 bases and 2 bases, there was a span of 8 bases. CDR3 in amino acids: CAISESGDPGANVLTF. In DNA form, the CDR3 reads TGTGCCATCAGTGAGTCCGGGGACCCTGGGGCCAACGTCCTGACTTTC.